The clone carrying this T cell receptor beta chain has ten or more counts. What it binds is not known. This sample is part of a study of spatial heterogeneity in lung cancer. Trimming removed 5 bases from V and 3 bases from J, with 14 bases in between. Germline V gives CDR1 DFQATT, CDR2 SNEGSKA (reference sequence). This CDR3 contains 13 residues. Every TCR cDNA molecule carried a tag that served as a unique molecular identifier. Using its own MiXCR run on the 5' RACE reads, TCRdb lists one record per CDR3 protein. The repertoire holds tens of thousands of distinct CDR3 sequences, with about 7% as singletons. Whole-study findings and limits: Circulating ubiquitous expanded tumor TCRs were observed more frequently at resection than at follow-up.

Time point in this sample: sample taken at primary tumor resection. Frozen PBMC, nontumor lung or tumor provided whole RNA, which was sequenced unsorted. The donor group consisted of around 66 patients who had untreated, early-stage non-small cell lung cancer. J is TRBJ2-7 and V is TRBV20-1; D may correspond to TRBD1 or TRBD2 (5 bases each). This specimen was PBMCs, taken at surgery. This receptor was taken from a female donor with early-stage non-small cell lung cancer. CDR3: CSAPGRGYYEQYF. In DNA, the CDR3 is TGCAGTGCTCCGGGACGGGGATACTACGAGCAGTACTTC.